The subject of this entry is one T cell receptor beta chain. Its antigen is not known. In germline, CDR1 is KGHSH, CDR2 LQKENI. Deletions cut 2 bases from V and 9 bases from J, with 11 bases between. The CDR3 extends over 13 amino acids. This entry belongs to a study of Tregs in tolerant kidney transplant recipients. This table comes from immunoSEQ multiplex PCR, and its TCRdb copy is limited to in-frame clones, with some not included. The sample holds tens of thousands of clones, less than 97% seen once. Study-wide findings and caveats: This study did not directly address biological reproducibility.

The receptor was derived from a human donor in good health. This rearrangement joins TRBV18 to TRBJ2-1; maybe TRBD1 (7 bases). Sequenced sample: Tregs from blood cultured with allogeneic cells. The CDR3, as DNA: TGTGCCAGCTCACCAACAGGGGAGGCTGAGCAGTTCTTC. This translates into CASSPTGEAEQFF.